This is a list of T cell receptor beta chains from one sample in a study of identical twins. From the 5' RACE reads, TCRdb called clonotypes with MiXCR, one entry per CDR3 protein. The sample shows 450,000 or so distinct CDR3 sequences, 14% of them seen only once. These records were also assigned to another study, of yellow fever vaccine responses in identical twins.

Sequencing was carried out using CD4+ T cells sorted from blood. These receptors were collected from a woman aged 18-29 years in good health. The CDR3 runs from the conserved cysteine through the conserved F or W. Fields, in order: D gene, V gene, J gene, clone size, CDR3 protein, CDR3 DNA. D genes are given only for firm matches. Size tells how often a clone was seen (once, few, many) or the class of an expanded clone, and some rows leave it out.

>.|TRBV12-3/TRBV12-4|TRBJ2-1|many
CASSFLGAEEFF
TGTGCCAGCAGTTTCTTAGGGGCCGAGGAGTTCTTC
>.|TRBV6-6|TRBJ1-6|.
CASSYGSSYNSPLHF
TGTGCCAGCAGTTACGGCAGCTCCTATAATTCACCCCTCCACTTT
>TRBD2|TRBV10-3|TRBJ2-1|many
CAIRGGSHNEQFF
TGTGCCATCAGAGGCGGGAGCCACAATGAGCAGTTCTTC
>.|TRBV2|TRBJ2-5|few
CASSEGGWYQETQYF
TGTGCCAGCAGTGAAGGGGGATGGTACCAAGAGACCCAGTACTTC
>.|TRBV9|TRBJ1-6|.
CASSVEWGNGSPLHF
TGTGCCAGCAGCGTAGAGTGGGGAAACGGTTCACCCCTCCACTTT
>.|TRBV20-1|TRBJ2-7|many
CSAYDKGYEQYF
TGCAGTGCCTACGACAAAGGCTACGAGCAGTACTTC
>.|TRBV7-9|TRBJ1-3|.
CASSLGTDSGNTIYF
TGTGCCAGCAGCTTAGGTACCGACTCTGGAAACACCATATATTTT
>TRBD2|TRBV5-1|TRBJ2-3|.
CASSLQASGRRDTQYF
TGCGCCAGCAGCTTGCAGGCTAGCGGGAGAAGGGATACGCAGTATTTT
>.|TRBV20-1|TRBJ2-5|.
CSAKAGTGKETQYF
TGCAGTGCTAAGGCAGGGACGGGGAAAGAGACCCAGTACTTC
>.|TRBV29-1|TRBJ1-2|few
CSVDRVEANYGYTF
TGCAGCGTTGACAGGGTCGAAGCTAACTATGGCTACACCTTC
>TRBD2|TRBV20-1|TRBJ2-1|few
CSAGGGGASLNEQFF
TGCAGTGCCGGAGGCGGGGGGGCGTCCCTCAATGAGCAGTTCTTC
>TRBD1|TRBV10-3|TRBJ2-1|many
CAISESTTGKFF
TGTGCCATCAGTGAGTCAACGACAGGGAAGTTCTTC
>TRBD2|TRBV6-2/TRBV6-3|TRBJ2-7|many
CASALAFRNEQYF
TGTGCCAGCGCACTAGCGTTTAGGAACGAGCAGTACTTC
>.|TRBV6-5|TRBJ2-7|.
CASSYEGYEQYF
TGTGCCAGCAGTTATGAGGGGTACGAGCAGTACTTC
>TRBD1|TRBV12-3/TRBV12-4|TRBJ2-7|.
CASSPKGQGVVYEQYF
TGTGCCAGCAGTCCAAAGGGACAGGGGGTTGTCTACGAGCAGTACTTC
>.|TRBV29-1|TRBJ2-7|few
CSVARLGTYEQYF
TGCAGCGTTGCCCGCTTAGGGACCTACGAGCAGTACTTC
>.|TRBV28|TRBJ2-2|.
CASSPPFGELFF
TGTGCCAGCAGTCCGCCTTTCGGGGAGCTGTTTTTT
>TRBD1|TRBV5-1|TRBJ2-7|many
CASRLLGDSSYEQYF
TGCGCCAGCAGGCTCCTTGGGGACAGCTCCTACGAGCAGTACTTC
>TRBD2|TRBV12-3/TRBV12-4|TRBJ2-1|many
CASSLRGGTSAIYEQFF
TGTGCCAGCAGCCTTAGGGGGGGGACTAGCGCGATCTATGAGCAGTTCTTC
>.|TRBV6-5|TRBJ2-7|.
CASGNGERAYEQYF
TGTGCCAGCGGTAACGGTGAGAGAGCCTACGAGCAGTACTTC
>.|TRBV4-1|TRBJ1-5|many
CASSQEWQPQHF
TGCGCCAGCAGCCAAGAATGGCAGCCCCAGCATTTT
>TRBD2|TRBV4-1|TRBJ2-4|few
CASSPGLARDLFKVQYF
TGCGCCAGCAGCCCTGGACTAGCGAGGGATCTGTTTAAGGTTCAGTACTTC
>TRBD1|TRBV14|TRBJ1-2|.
CASSQKTGSGYTF
TGTGCCAGCAGCCAAAAGACAGGGTCTGGCTACACCTTC
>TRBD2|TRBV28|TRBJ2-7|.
CASSLSSGSFSEQYF
TGTGCCAGCAGTTTGAGTAGCGGGAGTTTCTCCGAGCAGTACTTC
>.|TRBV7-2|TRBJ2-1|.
CASSPSSRENEQFF
TGTGCCAGCAGCCCCTCGTCTAGGGAAAATGAGCAGTTCTTC
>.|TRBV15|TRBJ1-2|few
CATSRNPDYTNYGYTF
TGTGCCACCAGCAGGAATCCGGATTATACCAACTATGGCTACACCTTC
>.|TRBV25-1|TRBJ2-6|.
CASSARGAGANVLTF
TGTGCCAGCAGTGCCAGGGGGGCTGGGGCCAACGTCCTGACTTTC
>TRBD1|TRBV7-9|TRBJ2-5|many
CASSLGQGYQETQYF
TGTGCCAGCAGCTTGGGACAGGGGTACCAAGAGACCCAGTACTTC
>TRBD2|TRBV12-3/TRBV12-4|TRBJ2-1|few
CASSLEGNLAGVYNEQFF
TGTGCCAGCAGTTTAGAGGGAAATCTAGCGGGAGTATACAATGAGCAGTTCTTC
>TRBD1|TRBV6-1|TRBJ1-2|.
CASRRGQVLVGNYGYTF
TGTGCCAGCAGGAGGGGACAGGTTTTGGTAGGGAACTATGGCTACACCTTC
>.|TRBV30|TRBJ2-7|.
CAWNPTAGRSYEQYF
TGTGCCTGGAATCCTACGGCAGGGAGGTCCTACGAGCAGTACTTC